The T cell receptor (beta chain) under discussion was sequenced for a study of technical replicates of blood from a few donors. TCRdb's table, derived via immunoSEQ multiplex PCR, lists solely in-frame clones and lacks some. The sample holds 100,000 or so clones; roughly 96% are singletons and the top ten take about 0.39%. Germline CDR1 and CDR2: MDHEN and SYDVKM. Trimming at V came to 5 bases and at J to 0 bases, leaving 7 bases not matched to a gene. CDR3 length: 16 residues. This receptor was taken from a human donor in good health. Sequences were obtained from T cells isolated from PBMCs. The J gene is TRBJ2-1, the V gene TRBV28, with 7 bases that match TRBD2. For the CDR3, the DNA is TGTGCCAGCAGTGTACTTATAGCGGGCTCCTACAATGAGCAGTTCTTC. Translating it yields CASSVLIAGSYNEQFF.